A selection of T cell receptor beta chains follows, all from one sample in a study of T cell changes during pregnancy in multiple sclerosis. TCRdb's table, derived via immunoSEQ multiplex PCR, lists solely in-frame clones and lacks some. The sample lists 120,000 or so clones, around 93% occurring once. Specimen: peripheral blood, collected before pregnancy. These receptors originate from a female donor with multiple sclerosis, enrolled in a pregnancy study. The CDR3 runs from the conserved cysteine through the conserved F or W. The order of the fields is V gene, clone size, J gene, D gene, CDR3 protein, CDR3 DNA. A D gene is named only where the DNA matches it firmly. Expanded clones are given a class, and other clones once, few, many or no size at all.

TRBV4-1	.	TRBJ1-1	.	CASSQGRQGPYTEAFF	TGCGCCAGCAGCCAAGGCCGGCAGGGTCCATACACTGAAGCTTTCTTT
TRBV9	.	TRBJ2-7	.	CASSVGEGGYEQYF	TGTGCCAGCAGCGTAGGGGAAGGGGGCTACGAGCAGTACTTC
TRBV29-1	.	TRBJ2-1	TRBD2	CSAGTSGSLYNEQFF	TGCAGCGCTGGGACTAGCGGGAGTCTCTACAATGAGCAGTTCTTC
TRBV4-1	.	TRBJ2-7	.	CASSQAGTPDYEQYF	TGCGCCAGCAGCCAGGCAGGAACCCCGGATTACGAGCAGTACTTC
TRBV5-4	.	TRBJ2-3	TRBD2	CASSFLGGSTDTQYF	TGTGCCAGCAGCTTCCTGGGGGGGAGCACAGATACGCAGTATTTT
TRBV28	.	TRBJ2-2	.	CASSSREQNTGELFF	TGTGCCAGCAGTTCCCGTGAGCAGAACACCGGGGAGCTGTTTTTT
TRBV18	once	TRBJ2-7	.	CASSPHGNEQYF	TGTGCCAGCTCACCACACGGGAACGAGCAGTACTTC
TRBV7-8	.	TRBJ2-2	.	CASSWTGTLNTGELFF	TGTGCCAGCAGCTGGACTGGGACATTGAACACCGGGGAGCTGTTTTTT
TRBV10-1	.	TRBJ2-3	.	CASSHCPPMSKSRTDTQYF	TGCGCCAGCAGTCATTGCCCCCCCATGAGCAAAAGTCGGACAGATACGCAGTATTTT
TRBV21-1	.	TRBJ1-1	.	CASPRQDPNTEAFF	TGTGCCAGCCCCAGGCAAGATCCGAACACTGAAGCTTTCTTT
TRBV28	.	TRBJ1-1	.	CASSPLTEAFF	TGTGCCAGCAGTCCCCTGACTGAAGCTTTCTTT
TRBV7-6	.	TRBJ1-4	.	CASSSRDQPNEKLFF	TGTGCCAGCAGCTCCCGGGATCAACCTAATGAAAAACTGTTTTTT
TRBV28	.	TRBJ2-1	TRBD2	CASGSGSPNEQFF	TGTGCCAGCGGGAGCGGGAGTCCCAATGAGCAGTTCTTC
TRBV4-1	.	TRBJ2-1	TRBD2	CASSRAGGSSYNEQFF	TGCGCCAGCAGCCGAGCGGGGGGGAGCTCCTACAATGAGCAGTTCTTC
TRBV28	once	TRBJ1-1	.	CASSLISGREAFF	TGTGCCAGCAGTTTGATATCGGGAAGAGAAGCTTTCTTT
TRBV30	once	TRBJ2-1	TRBD2	CAWSVVSGRVSYNEQFF	TGTGCCTGGAGTGTAGTTAGCGGGAGGGTGTCCTACAATGAGCAGTTCTTC